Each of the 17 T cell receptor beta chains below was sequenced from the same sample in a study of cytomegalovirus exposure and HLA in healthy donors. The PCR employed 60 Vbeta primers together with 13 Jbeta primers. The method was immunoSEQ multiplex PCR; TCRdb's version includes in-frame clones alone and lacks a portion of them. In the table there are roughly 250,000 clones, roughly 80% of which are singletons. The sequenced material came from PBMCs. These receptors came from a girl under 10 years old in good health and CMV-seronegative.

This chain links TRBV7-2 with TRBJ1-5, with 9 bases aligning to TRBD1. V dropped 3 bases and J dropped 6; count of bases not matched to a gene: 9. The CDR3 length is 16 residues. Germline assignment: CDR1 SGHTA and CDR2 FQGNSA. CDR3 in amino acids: CASSLAGTGNGQPQHF. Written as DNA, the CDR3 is TGTGCCAGCAGCTTGGCCGGGACAGGGAATGGTCAGCCCCAGCATTTT.

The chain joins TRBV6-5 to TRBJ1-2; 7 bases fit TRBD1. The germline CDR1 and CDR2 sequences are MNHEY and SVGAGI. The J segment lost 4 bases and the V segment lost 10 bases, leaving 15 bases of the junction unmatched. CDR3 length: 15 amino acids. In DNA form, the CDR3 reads TGTGCCACGGTCACCGGGACAGTCTTCTCCTATGGCTACACCTTC. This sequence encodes CATVTGTVFSYGYTF.

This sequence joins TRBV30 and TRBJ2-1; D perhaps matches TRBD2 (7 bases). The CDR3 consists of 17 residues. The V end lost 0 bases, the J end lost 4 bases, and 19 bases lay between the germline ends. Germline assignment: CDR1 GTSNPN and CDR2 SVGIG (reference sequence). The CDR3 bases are TGTGCCTGGAGTGTAGGGGCGGGGGCAAGGGGGTACAATGAGCAGTTCTTC. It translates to CAWSVGAGARGYNEQFF.

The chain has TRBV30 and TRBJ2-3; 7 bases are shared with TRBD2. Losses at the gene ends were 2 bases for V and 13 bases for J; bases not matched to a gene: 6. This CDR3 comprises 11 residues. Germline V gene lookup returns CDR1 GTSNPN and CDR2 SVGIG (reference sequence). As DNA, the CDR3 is TGTGCCTGGAGTAGTTTTGGGGGGGAGTATTTT. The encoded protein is CAWSSFGGEYF.

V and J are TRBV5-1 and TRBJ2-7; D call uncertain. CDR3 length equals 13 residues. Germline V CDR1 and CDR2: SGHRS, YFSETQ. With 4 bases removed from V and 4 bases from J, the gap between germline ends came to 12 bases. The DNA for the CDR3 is TGCGCCAGCAGCCACTCGGCGCGGTACGAGCAGTACTTC. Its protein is CASSHSARYEQYF.

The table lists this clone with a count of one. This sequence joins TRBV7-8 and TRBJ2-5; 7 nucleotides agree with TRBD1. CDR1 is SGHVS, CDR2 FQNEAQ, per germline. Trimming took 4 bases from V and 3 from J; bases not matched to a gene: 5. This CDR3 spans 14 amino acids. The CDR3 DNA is TGTGCCAGCAGCTCCGGGACAGTAAAAGAGACCCAGTACTTC. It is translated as CASSSGTVKETQYF. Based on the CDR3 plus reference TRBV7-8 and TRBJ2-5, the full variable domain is GAGVSQSPRYKVAKRGQDVALRCDPISGHVSLFWYQQALGQGPEFLTYFQNEAQLDKSGLPSDRFFAERPEGSVSTLKIQRTQQEDSAVYLCASSSGTVKETQYFGPGTRLLVL.

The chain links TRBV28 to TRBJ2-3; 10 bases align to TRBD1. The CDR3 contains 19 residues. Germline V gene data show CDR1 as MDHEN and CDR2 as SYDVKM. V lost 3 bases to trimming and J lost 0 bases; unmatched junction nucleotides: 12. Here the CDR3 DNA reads TGTGCCAGCAGTTTGGCCGGGACAGGGGTTCGGGACAGCACAGATACGCAGTATTTT. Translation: CASSLAGTGVRDSTDTQYF.

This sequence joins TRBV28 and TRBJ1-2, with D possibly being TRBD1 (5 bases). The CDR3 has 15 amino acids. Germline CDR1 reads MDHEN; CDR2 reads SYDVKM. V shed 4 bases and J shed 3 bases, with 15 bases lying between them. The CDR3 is CASSSPGEVDYGYTF. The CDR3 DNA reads TGTGCCAGCAGTTCCCCGGGGGAAGTCGACTATGGCTACACCTTC.

Here the CDR3 DNA reads TGTGCCAGCAGCTCCACTAGCGGGACGTCCTACGAGCAGTACTTC. Translating gives CASSSTSGTSYEQYF. The chain links TRBV7-9 to TRBJ2-7; 10 bases are a match to TRBD2. The CDR3 runs to 15 residues. The ends lost 4 bases at V and 1 base at J; junction bases unmatched: 4. The germline V gene has CDR1 SEHNR and CDR2 FQNEAQ (reference sequence).

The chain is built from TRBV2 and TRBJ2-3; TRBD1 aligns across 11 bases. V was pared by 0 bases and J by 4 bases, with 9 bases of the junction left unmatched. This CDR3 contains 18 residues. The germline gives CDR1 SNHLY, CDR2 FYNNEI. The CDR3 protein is CASSEALWRTGGPDTQYF. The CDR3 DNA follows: TGTGCCAGCAGTGAAGCCCTCTGGCGGACAGGGGGCCCAGATACGCAGTATTTT.

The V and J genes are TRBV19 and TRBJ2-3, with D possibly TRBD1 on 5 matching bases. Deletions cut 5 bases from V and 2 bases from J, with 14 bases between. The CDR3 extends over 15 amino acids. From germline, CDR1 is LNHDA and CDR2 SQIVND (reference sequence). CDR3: CASSDGQDNTDTQYF. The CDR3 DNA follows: TGTGCCAGTAGTGACGGCCAGGACAACACAGATACGCAGTATTTT.

The CDR3 sequence: CASSVTGSATLHF. CDR3 bases: TGTGCCAGCAGCGTAACAGGGAGCGCAACCCTCCACTTT. The chain has TRBV9 and TRBJ1-6; D possibly corresponds to TRBD1 (6 bases). V dropped 1 base and J dropped 14 bases, with 13 bases sitting between them. Germline V gene sequence: CDR1 SGDLS, CDR2 YYNGEE. The CDR3 totals 13 residues.

The CDR3: CASSLDRAKSYYGYTF. CDR3 DNA: TGTGCCAGCAGCTTAGACAGGGCCAAATCTTACTATGGCTACACCTTC. The V call is TRBV7-9, the J call TRBJ1-2; a possible D gene is TRBD1 (6 bases). Germline V gene sequence: CDR1 SEHNR, CDR2 FQNEAQ (reference sequence). This CDR3 contains 16 residues. Deletions cut 1 base from V and 3 bases from J, with 15 bases between.

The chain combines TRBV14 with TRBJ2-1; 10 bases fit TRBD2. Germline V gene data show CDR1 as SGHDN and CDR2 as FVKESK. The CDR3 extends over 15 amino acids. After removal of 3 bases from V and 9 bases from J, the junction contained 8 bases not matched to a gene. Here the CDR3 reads CASSHPSGRASEQFF. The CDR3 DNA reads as TGTGCCAGCAGCCATCCCAGCGGGAGGGCCTCTGAGCAGTTCTTC.

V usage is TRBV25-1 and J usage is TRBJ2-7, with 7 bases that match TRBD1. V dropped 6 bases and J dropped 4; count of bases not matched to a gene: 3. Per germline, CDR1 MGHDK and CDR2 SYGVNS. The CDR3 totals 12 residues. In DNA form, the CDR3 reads TGTGCCAGCAGGCAGGGGGTATACGAGCAGTACTTC. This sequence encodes CASRQGVYEQYF.

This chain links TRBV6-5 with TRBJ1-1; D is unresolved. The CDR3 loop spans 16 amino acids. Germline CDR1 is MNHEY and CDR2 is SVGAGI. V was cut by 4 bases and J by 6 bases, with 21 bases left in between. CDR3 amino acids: CASSLRVRRAGAEAFF. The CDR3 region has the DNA TGTGCCAGCAGTTTAAGGGTCAGGAGGGCGGGCGCTGAAGCTTTCTTT.

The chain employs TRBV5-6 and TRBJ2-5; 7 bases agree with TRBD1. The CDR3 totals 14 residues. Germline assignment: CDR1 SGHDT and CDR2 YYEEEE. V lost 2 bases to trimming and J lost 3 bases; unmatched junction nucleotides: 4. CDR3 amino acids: CASSFGTEEETQYF. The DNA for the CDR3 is TGTGCCAGCAGCTTCGGGACAGAAGAAGAGACCCAGTACTTC.